The present T cell receptor beta chain was sequenced within a study of T cell changes during pregnancy in multiple sclerosis. The J segment lost 0 bases and the V segment lost 5 bases, leaving 1 base of the junction unmatched. CDR3 size: 15 residues. Looked up from germline, CDR1 is LGHNA and CDR2 is YSLEER. Profiling relied on immunoSEQ multiplex PCR, and the TCRdb table lists in-frame clones only, not all of them. The data contain tens of thousands of clones, approximately 94% of them singletons. The genes are TRBV4-3 and TRBJ2-7; 13 bases are shared with TRBD2. Specimen: CD8+ T cells from peripheral blood mononuclear cells, collected after pregnancy. The origin of this receptor is a female donor with multiple sclerosis, enrolled in a pregnancy study. CDR3 in amino acids: CASSWTSGSSYEQYF. The CDR3 DNA sequence: TGCGCCAGCAGCTGGACTAGCGGGAGCTCCTACGAGCAGTACTTC.